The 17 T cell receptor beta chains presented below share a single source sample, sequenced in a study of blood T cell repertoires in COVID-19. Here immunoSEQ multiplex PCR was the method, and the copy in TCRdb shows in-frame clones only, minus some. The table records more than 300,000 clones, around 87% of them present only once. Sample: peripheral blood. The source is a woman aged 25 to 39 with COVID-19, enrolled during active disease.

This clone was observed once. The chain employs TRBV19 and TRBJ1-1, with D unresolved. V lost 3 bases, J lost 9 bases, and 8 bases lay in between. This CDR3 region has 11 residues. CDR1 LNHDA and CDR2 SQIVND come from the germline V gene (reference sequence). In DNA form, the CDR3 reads TGTGCCAGTAGTATTTCGTTCCAAGCTTTCTTT. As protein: CASSISFQAFF.

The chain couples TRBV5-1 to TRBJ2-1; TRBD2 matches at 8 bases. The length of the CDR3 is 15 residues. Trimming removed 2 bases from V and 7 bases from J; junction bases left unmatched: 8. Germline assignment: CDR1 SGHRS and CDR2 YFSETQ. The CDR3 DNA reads TGCGCCAGCAGCTTTCAGCGGGGGCCAGAGAATGAGCAGTTCTTC. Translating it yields CASSFQRGPENEQFF.

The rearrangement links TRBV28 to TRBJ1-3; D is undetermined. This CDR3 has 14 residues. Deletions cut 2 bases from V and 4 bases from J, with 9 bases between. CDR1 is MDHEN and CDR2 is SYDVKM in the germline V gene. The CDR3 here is CASSLRGSGNTIYF. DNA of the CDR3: TGTGCCAGCAGTTTAAGAGGTTCGGGAAACACCATATATTTT. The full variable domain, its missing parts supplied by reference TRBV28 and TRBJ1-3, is DVKVTQSSRYLVKRTGEKVFLECVQDMDHENMFWYRQDPGLGLRLIYFSYDVKMKEKGDIPEGYSVSREKKERFSLILESASTNQTSMYLCASSLRGSGNTIYFGEGSWLTVV.

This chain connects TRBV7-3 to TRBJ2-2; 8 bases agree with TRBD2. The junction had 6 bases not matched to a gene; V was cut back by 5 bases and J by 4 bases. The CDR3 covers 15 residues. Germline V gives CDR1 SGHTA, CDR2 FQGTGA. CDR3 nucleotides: TGTGCCAGCAGCCGGTCGGGACTAGTCACCGGGGAGCTGTTTTTT. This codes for CASSRSGLVTGELFF. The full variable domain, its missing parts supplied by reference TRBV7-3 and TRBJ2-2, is GAGVSQTPSNKVTEKGKYVELRCDPISGHTALYWYRQSLGQGPEFLIYFQGTGAADDSGLPNDRFFAVRPEGSVSTLKIQRTERGDSAVYLCASSRSGLVTGELFFGEGSRLTVL.

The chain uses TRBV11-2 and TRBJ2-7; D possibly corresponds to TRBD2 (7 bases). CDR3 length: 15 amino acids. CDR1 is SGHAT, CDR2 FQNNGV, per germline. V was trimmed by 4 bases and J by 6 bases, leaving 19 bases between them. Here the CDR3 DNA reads TGTGCCAGCAGCTCCCCGGGGGGCAGAGGGAGCGAGCAGTACTTC. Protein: CASSSPGGRGSEQYF.

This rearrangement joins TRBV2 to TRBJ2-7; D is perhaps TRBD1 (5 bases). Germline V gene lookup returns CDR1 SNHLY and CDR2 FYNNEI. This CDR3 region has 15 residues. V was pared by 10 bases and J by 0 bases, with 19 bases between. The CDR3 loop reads CAITAPGKISYEQYF. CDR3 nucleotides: TGTGCCATCACCGCACCAGGGAAGATCTCCTACGAGCAGTACTTC.

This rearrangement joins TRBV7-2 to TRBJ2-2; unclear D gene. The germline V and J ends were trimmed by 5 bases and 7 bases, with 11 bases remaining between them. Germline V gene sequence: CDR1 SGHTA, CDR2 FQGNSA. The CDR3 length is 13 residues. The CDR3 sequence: CASSPSMVGELFF. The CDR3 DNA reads TGTGCCAGCAGCCCCTCTATGGTCGGGGAGCTGTTTTTT.

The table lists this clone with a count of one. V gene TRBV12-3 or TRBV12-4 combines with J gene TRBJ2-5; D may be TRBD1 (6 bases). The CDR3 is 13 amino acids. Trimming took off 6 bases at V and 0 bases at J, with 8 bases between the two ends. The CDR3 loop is CASRRQDQETQYF. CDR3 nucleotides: TGTGCCAGCAGGCGACAGGACCAAGAGACCCAGTACTTC.

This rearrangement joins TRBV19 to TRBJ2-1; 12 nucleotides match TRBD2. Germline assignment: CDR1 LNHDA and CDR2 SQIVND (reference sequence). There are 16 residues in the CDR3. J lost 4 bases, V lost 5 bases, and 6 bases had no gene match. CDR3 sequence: CASSALAGGGYNEQFF. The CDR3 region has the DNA TGTGCCAGTAGTGCGCTAGCGGGAGGGGGGTACAATGAGCAGTTCTTC. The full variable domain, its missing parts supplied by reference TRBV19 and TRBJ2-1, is DGGITQSPKYLFRKEGQNVTLSCEQNLNHDAMYWYRQDPGQGLRLIYYSQIVNDFQKGDIAEGYSVSREKKESFPLTVTSAQKNPTAFYLCASSALAGGGYNEQFFGPGTRLTVL.

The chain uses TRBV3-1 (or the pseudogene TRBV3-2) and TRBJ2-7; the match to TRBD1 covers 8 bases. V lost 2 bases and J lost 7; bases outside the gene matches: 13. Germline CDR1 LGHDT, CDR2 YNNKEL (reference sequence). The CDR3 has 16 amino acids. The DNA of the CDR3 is TGTGCCAGCAGCCAATACGAGGGGCAGGGGGCAGAGGAGCAGTACTTC. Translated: CASSQYEGQGAEEQYF.

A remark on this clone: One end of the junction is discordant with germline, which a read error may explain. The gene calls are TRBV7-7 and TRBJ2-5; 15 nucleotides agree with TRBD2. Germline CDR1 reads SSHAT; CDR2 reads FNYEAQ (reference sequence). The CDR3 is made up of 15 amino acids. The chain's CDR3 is CASSQGLAGGETQYF. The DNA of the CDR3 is TGTGCTAGCAGCCAGGGACTAGCGGGAGGAGAGACCCAGTACTTC.

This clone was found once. The CDR3 DNA reads TGTGCCAGCATTCCCTATATTAATTCTGAGACCCAGTACTTC. Its protein product is CASIPYINSETQYF. The V call is TRBV2, the J call TRBJ2-5; unclear D gene. CDR1 and CDR2 from the germline V gene are SNHLY and FYNNEI. CDR3 length equals 14 residues. V was pared by 7 bases and J by 5 bases, with 17 bases between.

The DNA of the CDR3 is TGTGCCAGCAGTTACGGGGGGAGCTCTGGGGCCAACGTCCTGACTTTC. This codes for CASSYGGSSGANVLTF. The V gene is TRBV6-2 or TRBV6-3, the J gene TRBJ2-6; tentatively, D is TRBD2 (6 bases). Trimming cost V 2 bases and J 0 bases, with 8 bases left between them. Per germline, CDR1 MNHEY and CDR2 SVGEGT. This CDR3 is 16 amino acids long.

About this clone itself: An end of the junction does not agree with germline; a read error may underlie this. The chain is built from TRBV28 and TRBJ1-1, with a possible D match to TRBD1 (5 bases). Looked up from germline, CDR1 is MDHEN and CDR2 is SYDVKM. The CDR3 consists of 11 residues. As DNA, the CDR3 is TGTGCCAGCAGTTTACTAACGGGACTGCTGTTT. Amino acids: CASSLLTGLLF.

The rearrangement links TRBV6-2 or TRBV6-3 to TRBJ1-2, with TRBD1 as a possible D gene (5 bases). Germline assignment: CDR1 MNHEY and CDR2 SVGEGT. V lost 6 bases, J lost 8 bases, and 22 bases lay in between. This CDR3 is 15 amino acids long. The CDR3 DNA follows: TGTGCCAGCAGCCATGCTCGGCAGGGCCCTTACGGCTACACCTTC. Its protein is CASSHARQGPYGYTF.

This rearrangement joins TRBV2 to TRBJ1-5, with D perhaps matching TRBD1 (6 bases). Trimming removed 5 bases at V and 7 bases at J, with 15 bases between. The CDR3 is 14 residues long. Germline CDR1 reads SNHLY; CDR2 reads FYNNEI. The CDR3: CASSPGQKVQPQHF. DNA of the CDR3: TGTGCCAGCAGTCCCGGACAGAAAGTCCAGCCCCAGCATTTT.

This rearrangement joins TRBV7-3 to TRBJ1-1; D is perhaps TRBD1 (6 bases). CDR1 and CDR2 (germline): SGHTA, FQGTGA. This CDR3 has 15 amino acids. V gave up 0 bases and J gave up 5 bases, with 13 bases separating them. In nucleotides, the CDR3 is TGTGCCAGCAGCTTAACGGGGGCAGCCCGAACTGAAGCTTTCTTT. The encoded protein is CASSLTGAARTEAFF.